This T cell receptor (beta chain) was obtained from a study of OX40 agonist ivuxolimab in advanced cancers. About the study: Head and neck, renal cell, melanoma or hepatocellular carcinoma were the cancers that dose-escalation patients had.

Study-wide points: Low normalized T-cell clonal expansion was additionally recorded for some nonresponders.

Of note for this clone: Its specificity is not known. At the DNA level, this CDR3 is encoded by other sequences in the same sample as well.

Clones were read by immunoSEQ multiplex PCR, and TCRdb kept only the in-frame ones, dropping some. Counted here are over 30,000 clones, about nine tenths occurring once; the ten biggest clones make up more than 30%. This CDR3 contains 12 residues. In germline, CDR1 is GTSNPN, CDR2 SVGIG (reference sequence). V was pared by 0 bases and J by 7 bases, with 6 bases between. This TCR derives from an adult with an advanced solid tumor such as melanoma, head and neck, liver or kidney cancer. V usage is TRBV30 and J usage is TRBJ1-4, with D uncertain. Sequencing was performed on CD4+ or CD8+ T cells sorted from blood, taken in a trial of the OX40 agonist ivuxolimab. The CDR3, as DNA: TGTGCCTGGAGTGTACTCGGTGAAAAACTGTTTTTT. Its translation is CAWSVLGEKLFF.